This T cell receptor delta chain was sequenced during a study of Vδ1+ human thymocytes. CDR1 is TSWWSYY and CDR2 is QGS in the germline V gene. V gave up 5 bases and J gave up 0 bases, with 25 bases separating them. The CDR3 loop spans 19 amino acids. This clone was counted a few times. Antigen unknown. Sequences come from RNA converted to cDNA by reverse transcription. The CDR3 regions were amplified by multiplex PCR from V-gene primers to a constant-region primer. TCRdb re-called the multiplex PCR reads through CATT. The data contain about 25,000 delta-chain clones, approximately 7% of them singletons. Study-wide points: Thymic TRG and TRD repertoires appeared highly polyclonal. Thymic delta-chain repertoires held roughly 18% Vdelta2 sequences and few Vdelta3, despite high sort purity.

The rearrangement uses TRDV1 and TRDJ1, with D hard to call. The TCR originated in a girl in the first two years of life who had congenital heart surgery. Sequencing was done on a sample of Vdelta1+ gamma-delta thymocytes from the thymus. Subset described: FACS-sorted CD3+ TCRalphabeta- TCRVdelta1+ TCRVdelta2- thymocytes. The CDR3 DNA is TGTGCTCTTGGGAACGTAACGCCCAGCCTTTACGGACACACCGATAAACTCATCTTT. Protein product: CALGNVTPSLYGHTDKLIF.